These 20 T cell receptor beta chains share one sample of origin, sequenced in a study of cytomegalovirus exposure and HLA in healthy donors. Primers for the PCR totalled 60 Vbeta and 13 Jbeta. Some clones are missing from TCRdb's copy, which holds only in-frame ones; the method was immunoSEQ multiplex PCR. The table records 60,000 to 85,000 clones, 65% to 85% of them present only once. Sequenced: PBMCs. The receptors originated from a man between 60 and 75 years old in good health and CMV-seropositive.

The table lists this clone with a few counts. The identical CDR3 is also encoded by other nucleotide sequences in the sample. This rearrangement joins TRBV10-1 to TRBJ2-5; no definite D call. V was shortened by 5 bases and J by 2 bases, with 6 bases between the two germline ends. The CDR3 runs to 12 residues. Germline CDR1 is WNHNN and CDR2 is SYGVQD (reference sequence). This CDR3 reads CASSPGQETQYF. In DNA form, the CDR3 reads TGCGCCAGCAGTCCGGGTCAAGAGACCCAGTACTTC.

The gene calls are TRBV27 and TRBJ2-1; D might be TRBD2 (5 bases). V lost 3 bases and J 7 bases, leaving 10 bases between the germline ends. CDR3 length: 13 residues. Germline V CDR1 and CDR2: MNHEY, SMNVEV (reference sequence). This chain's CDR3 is CASSFGSGNEQFF. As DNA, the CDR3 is TGTGCCAGCAGTTTTGGGAGCGGAAATGAGCAGTTCTTC.

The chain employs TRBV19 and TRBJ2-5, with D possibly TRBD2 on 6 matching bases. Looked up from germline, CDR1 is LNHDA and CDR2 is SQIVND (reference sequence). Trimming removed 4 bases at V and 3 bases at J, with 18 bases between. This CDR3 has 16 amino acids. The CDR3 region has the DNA TGTGCCAGTAGTAAACTAGCCGGTTTTTTAGAAGAGACCCAGTACTTC. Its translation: CASSKLAGFLEETQYF.

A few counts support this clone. The CDR3 coding sequence is TGTGCCACCAGCAGATCGTATCAGCCCCAGCATTTT. It translates to CATSRSYQPQHF. This chain uses TRBV15 with TRBJ1-5; D ambiguous. From germline, CDR1 is LNHNV and CDR2 YYDKDF (reference sequence). V lost 2 bases to trimming and J lost 5 bases, with 4 bases between them. This CDR3 spans 12 amino acids.

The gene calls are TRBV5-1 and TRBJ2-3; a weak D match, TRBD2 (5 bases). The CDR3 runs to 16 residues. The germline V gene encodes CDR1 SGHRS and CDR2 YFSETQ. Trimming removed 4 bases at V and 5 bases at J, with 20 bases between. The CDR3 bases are TGCGCCAGCAGCAGGGTCCCGGGGAACCGTTTAGATACGCAGTATTTT. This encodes CASSRVPGNRLDTQYF.

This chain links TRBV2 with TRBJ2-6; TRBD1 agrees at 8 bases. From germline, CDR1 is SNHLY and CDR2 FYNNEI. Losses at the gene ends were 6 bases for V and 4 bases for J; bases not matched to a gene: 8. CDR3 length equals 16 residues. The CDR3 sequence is CASRFQGARGANVLTF. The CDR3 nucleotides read TGTGCCAGCAGATTTCAGGGGGCGCGGGGGGCCAACGTCCTGACTTTC.

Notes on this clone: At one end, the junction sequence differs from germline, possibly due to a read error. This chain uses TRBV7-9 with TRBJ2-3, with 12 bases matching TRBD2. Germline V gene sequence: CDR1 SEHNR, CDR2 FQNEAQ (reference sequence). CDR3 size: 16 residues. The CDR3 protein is CSSSLLAGGPGDTQYF. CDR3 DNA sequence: TGTTCCAGCAGCTTGCTAGCGGGGGGGCCGGGAGATACGCAGTATTTT. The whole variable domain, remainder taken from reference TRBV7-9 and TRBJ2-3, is DTGVSQNPRHKITKRGQNVTFRCDPISEHNRLYWYRQTLGQGPEFLTYFQNEAQLEKSRLLSDRFSAERPKGSFSTLEIQRTEQGDSAMYLCSSSLLAGGPGDTQYFGPGTRLTVL.

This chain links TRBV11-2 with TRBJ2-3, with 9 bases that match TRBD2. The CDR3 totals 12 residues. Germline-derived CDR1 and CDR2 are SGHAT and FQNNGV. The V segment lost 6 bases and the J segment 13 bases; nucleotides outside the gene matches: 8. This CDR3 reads CASSWAGGPKYF. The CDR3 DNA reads TGTGCCAGCAGTTGGGCGGGAGGGCCTAAGTATTTT.

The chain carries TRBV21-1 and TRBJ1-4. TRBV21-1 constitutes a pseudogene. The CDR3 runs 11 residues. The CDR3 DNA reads TGTGCCAGCAGCAAGCGCGAAAAACTGTTTTTT. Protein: CASSKREKLFF.

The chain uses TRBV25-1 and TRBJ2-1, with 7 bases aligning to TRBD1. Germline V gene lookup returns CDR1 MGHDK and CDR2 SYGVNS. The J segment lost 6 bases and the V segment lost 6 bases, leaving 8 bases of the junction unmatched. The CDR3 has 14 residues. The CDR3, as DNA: TGTGCCAGCAGGAGACAGGGCGGATTCAATGAGCAGTTCTTC. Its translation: CASRRQGGFNEQFF.

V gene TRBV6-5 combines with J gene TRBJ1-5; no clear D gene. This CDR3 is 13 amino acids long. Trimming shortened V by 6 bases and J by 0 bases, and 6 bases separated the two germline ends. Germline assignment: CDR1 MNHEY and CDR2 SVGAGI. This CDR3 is CASSKSSNQPQHF. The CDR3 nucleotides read TGTGCCAGCAGCAAGAGTAGCAATCAGCCCCAGCATTTT.

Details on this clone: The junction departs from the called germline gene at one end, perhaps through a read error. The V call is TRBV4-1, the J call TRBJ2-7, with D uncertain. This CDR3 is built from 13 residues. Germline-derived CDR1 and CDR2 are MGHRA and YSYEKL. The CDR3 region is CASASERGYGQYF. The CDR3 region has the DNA TGCGCCAGTGCTAGTGAGCGAGGCTACGGGCAGTACTTC.

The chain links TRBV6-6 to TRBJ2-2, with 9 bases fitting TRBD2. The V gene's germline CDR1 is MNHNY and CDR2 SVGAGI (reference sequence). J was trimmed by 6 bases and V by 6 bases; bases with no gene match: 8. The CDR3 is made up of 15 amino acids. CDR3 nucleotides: TGTGCCAGCAGCCGGGCTAGCGGGGTGCCCGGGGAGCTGTTTTTT. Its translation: CASSRASGVPGELFF.

Here the CDR3 DNA reads TGCGCCAGCAGTGTTGGACAGGGTTCCACAGATACGCAGTATTTT. It translates to CASSVGQGSTDTQYF. V is TRBV10-2 and J is TRBJ2-3; 8 positions match TRBD1. The J segment lost 2 bases and the V segment lost 4 bases, leaving 5 bases of the junction unmatched. There are 15 residues in the CDR3. The germline V gene encodes CDR1 WSHSY and CDR2 SAAADI.

The CDR3: CASSESGAGTFYEQYF. The CDR3 DNA reads as TGCGCCAGCAGTGAGTCCGGGGCGGGAACCTTCTACGAGCAGTACTTC. The J gene is TRBJ2-7, the V gene TRBV10-2, with TRBD2 as a possible D gene (6 bases). CDR1 is WSHSY, CDR2 SAAADI, per germline. The CDR3 extends over 16 amino acids. V was clipped by 0 bases and J by 3 bases, with 15 bases between them.

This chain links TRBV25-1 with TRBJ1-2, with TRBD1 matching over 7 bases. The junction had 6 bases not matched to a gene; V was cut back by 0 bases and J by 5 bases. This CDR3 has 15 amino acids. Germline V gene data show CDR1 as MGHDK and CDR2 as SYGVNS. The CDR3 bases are TGTGCCAGCAGTGAATATGCGAGGGGGCGTTATGGCTACACCTTC. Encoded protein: CASSEYARGRYGYTF.

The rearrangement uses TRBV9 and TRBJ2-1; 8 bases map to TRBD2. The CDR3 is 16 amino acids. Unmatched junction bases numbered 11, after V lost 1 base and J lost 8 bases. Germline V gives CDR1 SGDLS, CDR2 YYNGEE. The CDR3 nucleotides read TGTGCCAGCAGCGTAAGAATGGGACTAGTACACGATGAGCAGTTCTTC. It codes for CASSVRMGLVHDEQFF.

The CDR3 region is CASSVGAGHEQFF. The CDR3 bases are TGTGCCAGCAGCGTAGGAGCGGGACACGAGCAGTTCTTC. This rearrangement joins TRBV9 to TRBJ2-1; weak D call: TRBD2 (7 bases). The V end lost 0 bases, the J end lost 10 bases, and 11 bases lay between the germline ends. Per the germline V gene, CDR1 is SGDLS and CDR2 is YYNGEE. The length of the CDR3 is 13 residues.

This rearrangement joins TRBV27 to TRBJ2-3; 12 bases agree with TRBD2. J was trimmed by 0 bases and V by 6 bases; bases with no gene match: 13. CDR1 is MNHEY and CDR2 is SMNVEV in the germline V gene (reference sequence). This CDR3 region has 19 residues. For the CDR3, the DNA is TGTGCCAGCAGCAAGGGGCTAGCGGGGGGGACCCCTAGCACAGATACGCAGTATTTT. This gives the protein CASSKGLAGGTPSTDTQYF.

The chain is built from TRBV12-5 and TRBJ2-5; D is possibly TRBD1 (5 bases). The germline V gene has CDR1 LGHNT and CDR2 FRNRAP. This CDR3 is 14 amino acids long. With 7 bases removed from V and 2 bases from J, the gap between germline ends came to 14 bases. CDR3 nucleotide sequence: TGTGCTAGTGCCTTGTGGACATTTCAAGAGACCCAGTACTTC. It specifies CASALWTFQETQYF.